This TCR beta chain was sequenced in a study of monozygotic twins with inflammatory bowel disease. Overall study results and limits: Individual T cell subtypes were not distinguishable.

Added by template switching were UMIs that each held a 6-nucleotide sample barcode. Nested amplification of TCRalpha and TCRbeta cDNA involved two PCRs of about 16 and 10 cycles. TCRdb reprocessed the 5' RACE reads and keeps a single row for each CDR3 protein, giving no DNA. This listing includes 300,000 to 400,000 distinct CDR3 sequences. CDR3 length equals 15 residues. The germline V gene has CDR1 SGHTA and CDR2 FQGNSA. In regard to this clonotype: The target antigen is unknown.

Material for sequencing was blood. The rearrangement links TRBV7-2 to TRBJ1-3. The sequence derives from a human donor with ulcerative colitis or Crohn's disease, or a healthy co-twin of an affected twin (not recorded which). CDR3 sequence reads: CASSLTGLVGNTIYF.